One sample yielded the 3 T cell receptor beta chains listed below, sequenced in a study of T cells in Graves' hyperthyroidism and ophthalmopathy. Amplified TCR beta CDR3 regions came from RNA transcripts. Carried out on the TCR CDR3, a first-round RT-PCR used the HTBI primer set. TCRdb itself ran the multiplex PCR reads through MiXCR, one entry per CDR3 protein. Of 500,000 to 800,000 distinct CDR3 sequences in the sample, about 45% are singletons; the top ten hold roughly 7.2%. Sequenced material: peripheral blood or thyroid tissue (not recorded which). These receptors were collected from an adult man with Graves' disease, either hyperthyroidism or ophthalmopathy (not recorded which).

This clonotype showed up just once. The conserved final phenylalanine or tryptophan is absent from the CDR3, which likely points to a read error. The genes are TRBV29-1 and TRBJ2-7, with D perhaps TRBD1 (6 bases). V shed 6 bases and J shed 4 bases, with 19 bases lying between them. Germline V lookup: CDR1 SQVTM, CDR2 ANQGSEA. The CDR3 totals 14 residues. The CDR3 DNA sequence: TGCAGCGTCCAAGAAGGGGGACAACGATACGAGCAGTACTCC. Its translation: CSVQEGGQRYEQYS.

V gene TRBV7-9 combines with J gene TRBJ1-6; possible D gene TRBD1, 6 bases. Germline V lookup: CDR1 SEHNR, CDR2 FQNEAQ (reference sequence). V shed 5 bases and J shed 7 bases, with 21 bases lying between them. The CDR3 length is 17 residues. CDR3 sequence: CASSPRRQASLNSPLHF. In nucleotides, the CDR3 is TGTGCCAGCAGCCCACGACGACAGGCTTCTCTCAATTCACCCCTCCACTTT. The entire variable domain, with the rest obtained from reference TRBV7-9 and TRBJ1-6, is as follows: DTGVSQNPRHKITKRGQNVTFRCDPISEHNRLYWYRQTLGQGPEFLTYFQNEAQLEKSRLLSDRFSAERPKGSFSTLEIQRTEQGDSAMYLCASSPRRQASLNSPLHFGNGTRLTVT.

This clonotype occurred once. The gene calls are TRBV7-8 and TRBJ1-6; D is undetermined. The CDR3 extends over 16 amino acids. Germline assignment: CDR1 SGHVS and CDR2 FQNEAQ. Trimming left V 5 bases short and J 5 bases short, with 16 bases between. The CDR3 DNA reads TGTGCCAGCAGCGGGGTTGGAGGGAGCGATAATTCACCCCTCCACTTT. It is translated as CASSGVGGSDNSPLHF.